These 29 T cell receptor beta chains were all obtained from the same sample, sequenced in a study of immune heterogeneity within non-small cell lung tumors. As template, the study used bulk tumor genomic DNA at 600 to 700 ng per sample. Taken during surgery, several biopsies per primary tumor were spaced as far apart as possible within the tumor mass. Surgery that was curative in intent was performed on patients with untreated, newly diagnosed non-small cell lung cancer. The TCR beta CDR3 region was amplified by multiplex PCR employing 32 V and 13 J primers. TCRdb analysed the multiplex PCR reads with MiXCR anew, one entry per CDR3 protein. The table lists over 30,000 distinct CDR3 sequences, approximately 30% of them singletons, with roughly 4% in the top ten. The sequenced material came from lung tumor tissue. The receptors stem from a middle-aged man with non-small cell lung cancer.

The CDR3 spells CASSSGSSNLVTGELFF. DNA for the CDR3: TGTGCCAGCAGCTCCGGGTCTTCCAACCTTGTCACCGGGGAGCTGTTTTTT. The V call is TRBV11-2, the J call TRBJ2-2; no clear D gene. Trimming removed 4 bases from V and 4 bases from J, with 19 bases in between. The CDR3 has 17 residues. Germline values: CDR1 SGHAT, CDR2 FQNNGV.

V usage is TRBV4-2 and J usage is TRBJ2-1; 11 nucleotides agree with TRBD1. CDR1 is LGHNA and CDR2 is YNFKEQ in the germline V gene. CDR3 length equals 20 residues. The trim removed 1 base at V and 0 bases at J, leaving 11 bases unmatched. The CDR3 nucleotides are TGTGCCAGCAGCCAAGCCACGGGACAGGGGGTTCCCAGCTCCTACAATGAGCAGTTCTTC. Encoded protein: CASSQATGQGVPSSYNEQFF.

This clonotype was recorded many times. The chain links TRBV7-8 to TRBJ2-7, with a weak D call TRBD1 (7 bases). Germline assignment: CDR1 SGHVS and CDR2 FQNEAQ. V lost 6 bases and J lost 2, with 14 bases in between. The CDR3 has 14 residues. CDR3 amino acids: CASRTGAGTYEQYF. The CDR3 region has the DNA TGTGCCAGCAGAACAGGGGCGGGGACCTACGAGCAGTACTTC.

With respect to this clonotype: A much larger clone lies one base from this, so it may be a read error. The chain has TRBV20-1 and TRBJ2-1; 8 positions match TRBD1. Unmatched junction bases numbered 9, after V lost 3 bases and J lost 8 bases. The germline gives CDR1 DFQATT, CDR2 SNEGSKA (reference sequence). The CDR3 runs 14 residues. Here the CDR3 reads CSARRGQVYYEQFF. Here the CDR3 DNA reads TGCAGTGCTAGGAGGGGACAGGTATACTATGAGCAGTTCTTC.

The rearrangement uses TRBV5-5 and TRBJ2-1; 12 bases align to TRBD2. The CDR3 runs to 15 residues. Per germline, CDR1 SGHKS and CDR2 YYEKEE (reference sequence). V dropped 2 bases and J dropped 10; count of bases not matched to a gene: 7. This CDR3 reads CASSLQTSGSSEQFF. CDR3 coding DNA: TGTGCCAGCAGCTTACAGACTAGCGGGAGTAGCGAGCAGTTCTTC.

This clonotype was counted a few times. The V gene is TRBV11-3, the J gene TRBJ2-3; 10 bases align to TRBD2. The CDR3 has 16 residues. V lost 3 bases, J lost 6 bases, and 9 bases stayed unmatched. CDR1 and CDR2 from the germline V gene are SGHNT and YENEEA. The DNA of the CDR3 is TGTGCCAGCAGCTTGCGTCTAGCGGGAGCACTTGATACGCAGTATTTT. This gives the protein CASSLRLAGALDTQYF.

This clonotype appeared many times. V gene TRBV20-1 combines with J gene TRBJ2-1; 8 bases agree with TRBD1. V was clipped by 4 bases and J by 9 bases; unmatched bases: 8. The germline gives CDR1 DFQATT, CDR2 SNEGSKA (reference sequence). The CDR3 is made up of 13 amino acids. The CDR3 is CSAKTRGRSEQFF. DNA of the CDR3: TGCAGTGCTAAAACCAGGGGGCGGAGTGAGCAGTTCTTC.

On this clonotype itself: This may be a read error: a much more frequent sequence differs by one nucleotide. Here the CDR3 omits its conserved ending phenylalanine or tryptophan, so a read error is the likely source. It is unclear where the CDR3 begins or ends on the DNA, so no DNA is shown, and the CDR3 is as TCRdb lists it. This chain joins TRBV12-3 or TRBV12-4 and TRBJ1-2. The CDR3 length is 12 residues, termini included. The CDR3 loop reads CASSSANLGNTS.

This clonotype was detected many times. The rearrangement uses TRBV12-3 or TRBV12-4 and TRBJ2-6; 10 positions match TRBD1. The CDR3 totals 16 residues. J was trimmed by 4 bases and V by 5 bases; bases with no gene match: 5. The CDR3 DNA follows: TGTGCCAGCAGTCCGACAGGGGGCATAGGGGCCAACGTCCTGACTTTC. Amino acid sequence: CASSPTGGIGANVLTF.

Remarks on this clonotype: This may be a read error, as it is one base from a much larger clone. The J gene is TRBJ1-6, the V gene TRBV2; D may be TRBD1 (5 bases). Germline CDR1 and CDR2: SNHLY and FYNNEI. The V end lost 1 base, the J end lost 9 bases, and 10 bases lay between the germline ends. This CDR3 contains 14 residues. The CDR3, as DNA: TGTGCCAGCAGTGAAGATAGGGGATGTTCACCCCTCCACTTT. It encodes CASSEDRGCSPLHF.

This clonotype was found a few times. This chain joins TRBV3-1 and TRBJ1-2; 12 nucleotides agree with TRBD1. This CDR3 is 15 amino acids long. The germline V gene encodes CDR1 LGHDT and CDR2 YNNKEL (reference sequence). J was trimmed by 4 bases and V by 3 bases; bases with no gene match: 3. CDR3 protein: CASSHRDRGPYGYTF. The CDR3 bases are TGTGCCAGCAGCCACCGGGACAGGGGGCCCTATGGCTACACCTTC.

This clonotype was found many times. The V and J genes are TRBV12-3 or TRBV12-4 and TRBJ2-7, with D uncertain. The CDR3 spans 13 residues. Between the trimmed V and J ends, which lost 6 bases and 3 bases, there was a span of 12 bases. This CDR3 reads CASSKKPSYEQYF. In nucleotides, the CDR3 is TGTGCCAGCAGCAAAAAGCCGAGCTACGAGCAGTACTTC.

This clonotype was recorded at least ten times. The CDR3 reads CASSGDRPLYGYTF. The CDR3 DNA reads as TGTGCCAGCAGCGGGGACAGGCCGTTATATGGCTACACCTTC. This chain joins TRBV7-2 and TRBJ1-2; 8 nucleotides align to TRBD1. V gave up 5 bases and J gave up 5 bases; unmatched junction bases: 7. The length of the CDR3 is 14 residues. Germline V gene data show CDR1 as SGHTA and CDR2 as FQGNSA.

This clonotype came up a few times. The CDR3, as DNA: TGTGCCAGCAGTGTAGAGGGTGGGGCCAACGTCCTGACTTTC. Its translation: CASSVEGGANVLTF. The gene calls are TRBV6-1 and TRBJ2-6, with D perhaps TRBD2 (5 bases). The germline gives CDR1 MNHNS, CDR2 SASEGT. This CDR3 spans 14 amino acids. With 4 bases removed from V and 3 bases from J, the gap between germline ends came to 7 bases.

CDR3 sequence: CASSQDGTNTEAFF. The CDR3 bases are TGCGCCAGCAGCCAGGACGGAACCAACACTGAAGCTTTCTTT. The V gene is TRBV5-1, the J gene TRBJ1-1; no clear D gene. The CDR3 is made up of 14 amino acids. The ends were cut back, 4 bases at V and 2 bases at J, with 12 bases in the middle. The V gene's germline CDR1 is SGHRS and CDR2 YFSETQ.

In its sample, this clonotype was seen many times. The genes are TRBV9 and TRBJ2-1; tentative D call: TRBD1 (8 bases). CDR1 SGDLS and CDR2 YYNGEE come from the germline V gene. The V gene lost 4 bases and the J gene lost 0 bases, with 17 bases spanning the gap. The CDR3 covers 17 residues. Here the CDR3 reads CASSPNRGGSSYNEQFF. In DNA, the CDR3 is TGTGCCAGCAGCCCGAACAGGGGGGGAAGCTCCTACAATGAGCAGTTCTTC. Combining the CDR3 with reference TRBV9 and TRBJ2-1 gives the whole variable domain DSGVTQTPKHLITATGQRVTLRCSPRSGDLSVYWYQQSLDQGLQFLIQYYNGEERAKGNILERFSAQQFPDLHSELNLSSLELGDSALYFCASSPNRGGSSYNEQFFGPGTRLTVL.

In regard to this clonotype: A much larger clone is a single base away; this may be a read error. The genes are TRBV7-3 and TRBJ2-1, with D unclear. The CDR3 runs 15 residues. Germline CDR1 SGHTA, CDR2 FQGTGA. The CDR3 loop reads CVSATVPSSYNEQFF. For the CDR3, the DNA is TGTGTCAGCGCTACCGTCCCGAGCTCCTACAATGAGCAGTTCTTC. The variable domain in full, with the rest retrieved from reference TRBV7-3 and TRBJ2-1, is GAGVSQTPSNKVTEKGKYVELRCDPISGHTALYWYRQSLGQGPEFLIYFQGTGAADDSGLPNDRFFAVRPEGSVSTLKIQRTERGDSAVYLCVSATVPSSYNEQFFGPGTRLTVL.

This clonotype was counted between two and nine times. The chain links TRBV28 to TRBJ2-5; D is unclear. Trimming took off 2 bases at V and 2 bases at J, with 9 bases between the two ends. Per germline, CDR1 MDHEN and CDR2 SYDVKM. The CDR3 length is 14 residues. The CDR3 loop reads CASSLLGPQETQYF. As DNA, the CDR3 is TGTGCCAGCAGTTTACTCGGACCGCAAGAGACCCAGTACTTC.

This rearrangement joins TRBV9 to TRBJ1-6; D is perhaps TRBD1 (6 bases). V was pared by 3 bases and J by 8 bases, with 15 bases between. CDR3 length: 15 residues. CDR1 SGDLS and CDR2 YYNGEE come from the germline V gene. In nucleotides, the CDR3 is TGTGCCAGCAGCGGTCAACAGGGAGGGTATTCACCCCTCCACTTT. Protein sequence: CASSGQQGGYSPLHF.

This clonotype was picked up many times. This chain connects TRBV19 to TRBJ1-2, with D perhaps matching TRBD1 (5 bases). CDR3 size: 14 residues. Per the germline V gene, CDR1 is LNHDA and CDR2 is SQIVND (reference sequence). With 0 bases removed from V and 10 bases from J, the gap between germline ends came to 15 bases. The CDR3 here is CASSIEVQGRYYTF. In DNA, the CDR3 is TGTGCCAGTAGTATAGAAGTCCAGGGACGATACTACACCTTC.

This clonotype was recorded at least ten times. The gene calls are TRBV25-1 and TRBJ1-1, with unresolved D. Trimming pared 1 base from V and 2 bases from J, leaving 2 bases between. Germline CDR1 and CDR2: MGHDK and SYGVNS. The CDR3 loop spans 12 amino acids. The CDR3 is CASSEFNTEAFF. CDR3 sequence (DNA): TGTGCCAGCAGTGAATTTAACACTGAAGCTTTCTTT.

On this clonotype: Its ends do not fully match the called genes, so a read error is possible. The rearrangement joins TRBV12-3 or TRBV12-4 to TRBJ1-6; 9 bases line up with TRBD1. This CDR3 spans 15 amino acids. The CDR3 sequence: CASNLAGTGNSPLHF. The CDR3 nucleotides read TGTGCCAGCAATTTAGCGGGGACAGGGAACTCACCCCTCCACTTT.

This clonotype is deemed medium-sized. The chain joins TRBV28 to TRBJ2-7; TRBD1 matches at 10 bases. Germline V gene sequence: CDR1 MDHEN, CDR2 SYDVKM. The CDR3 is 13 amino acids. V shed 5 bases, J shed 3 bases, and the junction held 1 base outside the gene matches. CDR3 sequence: CASSRTGGYEQYF. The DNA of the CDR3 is TGTGCCAGCAGTAGGACAGGGGGCTACGAGCAGTACTTC.

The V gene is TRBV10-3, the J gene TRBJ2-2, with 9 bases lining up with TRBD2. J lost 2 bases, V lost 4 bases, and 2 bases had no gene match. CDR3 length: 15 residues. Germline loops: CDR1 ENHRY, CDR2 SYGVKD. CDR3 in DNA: TGTGCCATCAGTGGACTAGCGGCTAACACCGGGGAGCTGTTTTTT. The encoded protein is CAISGLAANTGELFF.

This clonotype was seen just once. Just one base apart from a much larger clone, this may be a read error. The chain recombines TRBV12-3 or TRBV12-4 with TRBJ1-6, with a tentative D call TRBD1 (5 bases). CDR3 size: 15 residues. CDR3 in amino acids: CASSLRGIGNLPLHF. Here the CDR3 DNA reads TGTGCCAGCAGTTTGAGGGGTATAGGGAATTTACCCCTCCACTTT.

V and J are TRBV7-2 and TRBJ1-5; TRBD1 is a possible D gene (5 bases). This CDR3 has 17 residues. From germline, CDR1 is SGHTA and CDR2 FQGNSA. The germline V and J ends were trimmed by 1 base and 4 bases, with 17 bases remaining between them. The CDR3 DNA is TGTGCCAGCAGCTTAGTACCGACTTCAGGGATGAATCAGCCCCAGCATTTT. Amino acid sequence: CASSLVPTSGMNQPQHF.

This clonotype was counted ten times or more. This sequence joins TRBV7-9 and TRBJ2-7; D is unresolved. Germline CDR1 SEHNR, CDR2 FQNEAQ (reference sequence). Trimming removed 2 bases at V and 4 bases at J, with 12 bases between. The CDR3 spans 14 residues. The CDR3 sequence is CASSLMGHQYEQYF. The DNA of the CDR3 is TGTGCCAGCAGCTTAATGGGCCACCAATACGAGCAGTACTTC.

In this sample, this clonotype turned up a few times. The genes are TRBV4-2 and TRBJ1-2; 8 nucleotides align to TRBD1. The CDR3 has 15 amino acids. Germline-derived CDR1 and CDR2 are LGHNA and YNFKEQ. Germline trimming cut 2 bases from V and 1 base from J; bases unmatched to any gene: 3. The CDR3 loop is CASSQTGGDNYGYTF. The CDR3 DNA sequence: TGTGCCAGCAGCCAAACAGGGGGAGATAACTATGGCTACACCTTC.

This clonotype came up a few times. Here the CDR3 reads CASSQEGGTEAFF. CDR3 nucleotide sequence: TGTGCCAGCAGCCAAGAGGGGGGAACTGAAGCTTTCTTT. The genes are TRBV4-2 and TRBJ1-1; a possible D gene is TRBD1 (5 bases). Trimming removed 0 bases from V and 5 bases from J, with 7 bases in between. Per the germline V gene, CDR1 is LGHNA and CDR2 is YNFKEQ. CDR3 size: 13 residues.